The 18 T cell receptor beta chains reported below all come from one sample, sequenced in a study of PD-1 blockade in classical Hodgkin lymphoma. Some clones are missing from TCRdb's copy, which holds only in-frame ones; the method was immunoSEQ multiplex PCR. The data contain several thousand clones, about four fifths of them singletons. The patients all showed relapse after autologous stem cell transplantation, while their brentuximab vedotin exposure varied. This specimen consisted of peripheral blood mononuclear cells (PBMCs), obtained at baseline. The receptors stem from a human donor with classical Hodgkin lymphoma.

The V and J genes are TRBV6-5 and TRBJ2-5, with 9 bases lining up with TRBD2. Germline V gene data show CDR1 as MNHEY and CDR2 as SVGAGI. The junction had 4 bases not matched to a gene; V was cut back by 5 bases and J by 3 bases. The CDR3 length is 14 residues. The CDR3 sequence: CASSVASGKETQYF. The CDR3 DNA is TGTGCCAGCAGTGTCGCTAGCGGGAAAGAGACCCAGTACTTC.

Of note for this clone: The sample has other DNA sequences that encode this CDR3 too. This chain joins TRBV11-2 and TRBJ2-7; possible D gene TRBD2, 6 bases. Deletions cut 0 bases from V and 3 bases from J, with 18 bases between. This CDR3 is built from 17 residues. Per germline, CDR1 SGHAT and CDR2 FQNNGV. CDR3 in DNA: TGTGCCAGCAGCTTAGAGGAATCAACTAGCCTAATCTACGAGCAGTACTTC. This codes for CASSLEESTSLIYEQYF.

The chain combines TRBV27 with TRBJ1-2; the D gene is possibly TRBD1 (5 bases). Trimming left V 0 bases short and J 0 bases short, with 11 bases between. Looked up from germline, CDR1 is MNHEY and CDR2 is SMNVEV (reference sequence). CDR3 length: 16 amino acids. The CDR3 bases are TGTGCCAGCAGTTTATCTTCAGGGAATACTAACTATGGCTACACCTTC. This translates into CASSLSSGNTNYGYTF.

By sample fraction, this clone is large (0.1 to 1%). The CDR3 loop is CASSRLAAQETQYF. The DNA for the CDR3 is TGTGCCAGCAGTAGACTAGCGGCACAAGAGACCCAGTACTTC. This chain links TRBV6-1 with TRBJ2-5, with 9 bases aligning to TRBD2. CDR1 is MNHNS, CDR2 SASEGT, per germline. The ends lost 5 bases at V and 2 bases at J; junction bases unmatched: 3. This CDR3 region has 14 residues.

J is TRBJ2-1 and V is TRBV19; 11 nucleotides match TRBD2. The CDR3 loop spans 16 amino acids. CDR1 LNHDA and CDR2 SQIVND come from the germline V gene (reference sequence). V shed 6 bases, J shed 8 bases, and the junction held 12 bases outside the gene matches. The CDR3 nucleotides are TGTGCCAGTAGACAGAAACTAGCGGGAGAACGGGATGAGCAGTTCTTC. Translating it yields CASRQKLAGERDEQFF. Based on the CDR3 plus reference TRBV19 and TRBJ2-1, the full variable domain is DGGITQSPKYLFRKEGQNVTLSCEQNLNHDAMYWYRQDPGQGLRLIYYSQIVNDFQKGDIAEGYSVSREKKESFPLTVTSAQKNPTAFYLCASRQKLAGERDEQFFGPGTRLTVL.

This clone was seen a few times. The CDR3 DNA is TGTGCCAGCAGTGAAGTCGCAGGGACCGGAACTAATGAAAAACTGTTTTTT. Residues: CASSEVAGTGTNEKLFF. The chain combines TRBV6-1 with TRBJ1-4; D is possibly TRBD1 (5 bases). The germline V gene encodes CDR1 MNHNS and CDR2 SASEGT. This CDR3 is built from 17 residues. Trimming stripped 1 base from V and 1 base from J, with 13 bases between.

The rearrangement joins TRBV5-1 to TRBJ2-7, with D tentatively TRBD2 (6 bases). Between the trimmed V and J ends, which lost 0 bases and 6 bases, there was a span of 19 bases. The CDR3 contains 16 residues. Germline-derived CDR1 and CDR2 are SGHRS and YFSETQ. The CDR3 DNA is TGCGCCAGCAGCTTGGAAACGGCGGGGACCCCTAGCGAGCAGTACTTC. It codes for CASSLETAGTPSEQYF.

The chain uses TRBV6-6 and TRBJ2-3; D is ambiguous. Germline CDR1 MNHNY, CDR2 SVGAGI (reference sequence). The CDR3 covers 12 residues. V lost 4 bases, J lost 2 bases, and 4 bases lay in between. In DNA form, the CDR3 reads TGTGCCAGCAGTTGGGACACAGATACGCAGTATTTT. The encoded protein is CASSWDTDTQYF.

In this sample, this clone turned up once. The V call is TRBV5-4, the J call TRBJ2-1, with 10 bases fitting TRBD2. The V gene end was trimmed by 0 bases and the J gene end by 7 bases; junction bases not matched to a gene: 13. Germline V lookup: CDR1 SGHNT, CDR2 YYREEE (reference sequence). The CDR3 extends over 18 amino acids. Here the CDR3 reads CASSLAFTSGMVGNEQFF. The CDR3 bases are TGTGCCAGCAGCTTGGCCTTTACTAGCGGGATGGTAGGAAATGAGCAGTTCTTC.

The chain combines TRBV5-5 with TRBJ2-1; D gene uncertain. Germline V lookup: CDR1 SGHKS, CDR2 YYEKEE (reference sequence). This CDR3 has 13 residues. The ends were cut back, 0 bases at V and 4 bases at J, with 5 bases in the middle. This CDR3 is CASSLGLYNEQFF. The CDR3 nucleotides are TGTGCCAGCAGCTTGGGACTTTACAATGAGCAGTTCTTC.

This clone was recorded once. The CDR3 region has the DNA TGTGCCAGCAGTTCGCCGGGACGCGGAGTTACTAACTATGGCTACACCTTC. It specifies CASSSPGRGVTNYGYTF. The rearrangement uses TRBV28 and TRBJ1-2; a possible D gene is TRBD1 (5 bases). The CDR3 spans 17 residues. Trimming stripped 4 bases from V and 0 bases from J, with 18 bases between. CDR1 is MDHEN, CDR2 SYDVKM, per germline.

This clone is large in the sample. The gene calls are TRBV7-6 and TRBJ2-2; TRBD2 matches at 7 bases. V dropped 5 bases and J dropped 0; count of bases not matched to a gene: 9. The CDR3 is 17 residues long. Germline values: CDR1 SGHVS, CDR2 FNYEAQ. DNA of the CDR3: TGTGCCAGCAGCCCGGGAGGTGTGACTCCGAACACCGGGGAGCTGTTTTTT. It translates to CASSPGGVTPNTGELFF. The full variable domain, rest sourced from reference TRBV7-6 and TRBJ2-2, is GAGVSQSPRYKVTKRGQDVALRCDPISGHVSLYWYRQALGQGPEFLTYFNYEAQQDKSGLPNDRFSAERPEGSISTLTIQRTEQRDSAMYRCASSPGGVTPNTGELFFGEGSRLTVL.

The chain uses TRBV2 and TRBJ2-1; TRBD1 is a possible D gene (8 bases). This CDR3 has 16 residues. V lost 6 bases and J 2 bases, leaving 17 bases between the germline ends. The germline gives CDR1 SNHLY, CDR2 FYNNEI. The CDR3 loop is CASSREDRETYNEQFF. Written as DNA, the CDR3 is TGTGCCAGCAGCCGGGAGGACAGGGAGACCTACAATGAGCAGTTCTTC.

The gene calls are TRBV2 and TRBJ1-5; D gene uncertain. With 6 bases removed from V and 4 bases from J, the gap between germline ends came to 13 bases. The CDR3 spans 14 residues. Germline V gene data show CDR1 as SNHLY and CDR2 as FYNNEI. The DNA for the CDR3 is TGTGCCAGCAGCGACCTCCAGACAAATCAGCCCCAGCATTTT. This encodes CASSDLQTNQPQHF.

The rearrangement joins TRBV28 to TRBJ2-1, with a weak D call TRBD1 (6 bases). V lost 4 bases and J lost 8, with 21 bases in between. The germline V gene has CDR1 MDHEN and CDR2 SYDVKM. The CDR3 runs to 16 residues. DNA of the CDR3: TGTGCCAGCAGTTCCAGGGGTCCCCGGGGAGTGGATGAGCAGTTCTTC. Residues: CASSSRGPRGVDEQFF.

With respect to this clone: Other DNA sequences in the sample encode the same CDR3. V and J are TRBV9 and TRBJ2-3; D possibly corresponds to TRBD2 (6 bases). Per the germline V gene, CDR1 is SGDLS and CDR2 is YYNGEE. The CDR3 runs to 15 residues. The V gene lost 3 bases and the J gene lost 0 bases, with 11 bases spanning the gap. The CDR3 spells CASSATGTSTDTQYF. The CDR3 region has the DNA TGTGCCAGCAGCGCTACCGGGACTAGCACAGATACGCAGTATTTT.

The chain joins TRBV28 to TRBJ1-6; TRBD1 is a possible D gene (5 bases). Per germline, CDR1 MDHEN and CDR2 SYDVKM. This CDR3 has 15 amino acids. The V end lost 2 bases, the J end lost 10 bases, and 15 bases lay between the germline ends. The CDR3 loop is CASSLGSQGYSPLHF. The CDR3 coding sequence is TGTGCCAGCAGTTTAGGTTCGCAGGGATACTCACCCCTCCACTTT.

The chain employs TRBV28 and TRBJ2-7; 7 bases line up with TRBD1. The V and J ends lost 5 bases and 0 bases, in that order; junction bases with no gene match: 7. Germline CDR1 and CDR2: MDHEN and SYDVKM. CDR3 length: 15 amino acids. CDR3 protein: CASSKNRGLSYEQYF. Here the CDR3 DNA reads TGTGCCAGCAGTAAAAACAGGGGCCTCTCCTACGAGCAGTACTTC.